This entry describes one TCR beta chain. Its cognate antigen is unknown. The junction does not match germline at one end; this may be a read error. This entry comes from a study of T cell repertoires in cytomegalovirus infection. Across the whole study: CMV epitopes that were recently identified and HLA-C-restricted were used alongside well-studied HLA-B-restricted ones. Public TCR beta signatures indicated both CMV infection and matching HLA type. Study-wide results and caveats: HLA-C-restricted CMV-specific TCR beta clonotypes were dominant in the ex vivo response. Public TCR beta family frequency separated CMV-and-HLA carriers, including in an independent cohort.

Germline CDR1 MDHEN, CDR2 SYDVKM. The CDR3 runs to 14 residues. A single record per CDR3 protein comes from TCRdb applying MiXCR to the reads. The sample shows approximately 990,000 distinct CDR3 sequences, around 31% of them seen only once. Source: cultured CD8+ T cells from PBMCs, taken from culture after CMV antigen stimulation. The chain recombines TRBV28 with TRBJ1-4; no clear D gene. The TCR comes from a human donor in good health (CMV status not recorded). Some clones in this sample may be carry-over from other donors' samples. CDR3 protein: CASSFGGSNKKLFF. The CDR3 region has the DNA TGTGCCAGCAGTTTTGGAGGGAGTAATAAAAAACTGTTTTTT.